What follows is one T cell receptor beta chain and its context. The target antigen is unknown. PCR involved 60 Vbeta and 13 Jbeta primers. Original processing methods: Later analysis identified roughly 84 million unique TCR beta chains, approximately 11 million shared. The assay was immunoSEQ multiplex PCR, and TCRdb's table has in-frame clones only and misses some. That table supplies the V and J calls and clone size; D and trimming were determined from the DNA. The table has 150,000 to 250,000 clones, 82% seen once. The CDR3 length is 15 residues. V gave up 5 bases and J gave up 3 bases, with 13 bases separating them. Germline CDR1 is SEHNR and CDR2 is FQNEAQ (reference sequence). This sample is drawn from a study of cytomegalovirus exposure and HLA in healthy donors. Broader study findings: In a later analysis, at a false discovery rate of 0.05, roughly 18,000 TCR beta sequences were associated with HLA alleles. There were about 160 TCR beta chains listed as cytomegalovirus-associated. In vitro experiments confirmed that three CMV-associated chains were specific for CMV antigens.

This chain joins TRBV7-9 and TRBJ1-4, with unresolved D. The receptor was isolated from a boy younger than 10 in good health and CMV-seronegative. Sequencing was performed on PBMCs. In DNA, the CDR3 is TGTGCCAGCAGCGCTCTTATCGGGGCTAATGAAAAACTGTTTTTT. This sequence encodes CASSALIGANEKLFF. Drawing the rest from reference TRBV7-9 and TRBJ1-4, the complete variable domain is DTGVSQNPRHKITKRGQNVTFRCDPISEHNRLYWYRQTLGQGPEFLTYFQNEAQLEKSRLLSDRFSAERPKGSFSTLEIQRTEQGDSAMYLCASSALIGANEKLFFGSGTQLSVL.